This entry lists 30 T cell receptor beta chains sequenced from one sample in a study of monozygotic twins with inflammatory bowel disease. Each CDR3 protein gets one entry in TCRdb, which reprocessed the 5' RACE reads and gives no DNA. Here the sample table reports over 120,000 distinct CDR3 sequences. Sequenced: blood. The receptor source for this set is a human donor with ulcerative colitis or Crohn's disease, or a healthy co-twin of an affected twin (not recorded which).

The J gene is TRBJ2-2, the V gene TRBV28; TCRdb lists TRBD1, though no DNA is available to test this call. Per the germline V gene, CDR1 is MDHEN and CDR2 is SYDVKM. The CDR3 totals 15 residues. CDR3 protein: CASSREGPNTGELFF.

The rearrangement links TRBV27 to TRBJ2-5; TCRdb picks TRBD2, but there is no DNA to check that call. Germline CDR1 MNHEY, CDR2 SMNVEV (reference sequence). The CDR3 loop spans 18 amino acids. CDR3 protein: CASKTIRTSGRAGETQYF.

The chain uses TRBV7-8 and TRBJ2-1; the D call of TRBD1 rests on TCRdb alone, since no DNA is present to check it. The germline CDR1 and CDR2 sequences are SGHVS and FQNEAQ. The CDR3 is 15 amino acids. CDR3: CASSVRDRDYNEQFF.

This chain links TRBV19 with TRBJ1-2. Germline V gives CDR1 LNHDA, CDR2 SQIVND (reference sequence). The CDR3 has 14 amino acids. The CDR3 reads CASSIDDDGGGYTF.

V gene TRBV20-1 combines with J gene TRBJ1-6. Germline values: CDR1 DFQATT, CDR2 SNEGSKA (reference sequence). The CDR3 spans 13 residues. The CDR3: CSAGPRQNSPLHF.

The chain links TRBV24-1 to TRBJ2-3; TCRdb selects TRBD1, and the lack of DNA leaves this call unchecked. Germline lookup yields CDR1 KGHDR and CDR2 SFDVKD. The CDR3 has 13 amino acids. CDR3 residues: CATTDRVTDTQYF.

The V call is TRBV20-1, the J call TRBJ1-1; TCRdb's D gene call, TRBD1, goes unchecked for lack of DNA. Looked up from germline, CDR1 is DFQATT and CDR2 is SNEGSKA (reference sequence). The CDR3 loop spans 14 amino acids. CDR3 residues: CSASARGSDTEAFF.

The genes are TRBV5-1 and TRBJ1-5; TCRdb returns TRBD1, unconfirmable since there is no DNA. Germline-derived CDR1 and CDR2 are SGHRS and YFSETQ. The CDR3 runs 16 residues. This chain's CDR3 is CASSLEGHYSNQPQHF.

The chain links TRBV4-3 to TRBJ2-7; the TRBD2 assignment by TCRdb is unverifiable without DNA. Germline CDR1 is LGHNA and CDR2 is YSLEER. This CDR3 contains 14 residues. The CDR3 sequence is CASSQGAGAYEQYF.

CDR3: CASTQPGLAGVKGDTQYF. The genes are TRBV11-2 and TRBJ2-3; the TRBD2 assignment by TCRdb is unverifiable without DNA. This CDR3 is 18 amino acids long. The germline CDR1 and CDR2 sequences are SGHAT and FQNNGV.

The gene calls are TRBV14 and TRBJ2-1; TCRdb outputs TRBD2, but without DNA this stays unchecked. CDR3 length equals 17 residues. Germline V gene sequence: CDR1 SGHDN, CDR2 FVKESK. CDR3 sequence: CASSQVLGALADNEQFF.

The chain uses TRBV19 and TRBJ2-1; the TCRdb D gene call, TRBD1, has no DNA to confirm it. Germline-derived CDR1 and CDR2 are LNHDA and SQIVND (reference sequence). The CDR3 runs 15 residues. CDR3 sequence: CASSIPGQGSGEQFF.

V is TRBV10-3 and J is TRBJ2-7; with no DNA, the TCRdb D assignment of TRBD2 cannot be verified. Germline V CDR1 and CDR2: ENHRY, SYGVKD. CDR3 size: 15 residues. CDR3: CAFSEEGKSFYEQYF.

The V call is TRBV7-3, the J call TRBJ2-1; TCRdb's D gene call, TRBD2, goes unchecked for lack of DNA. There are 13 residues in the CDR3. Germline V gene data show CDR1 as SGHTA and CDR2 as FQGTGA. CDR3 loop: CASSLNPAGDKVF.

The chain has TRBV20-1 and TRBJ2-5; there is no DNA to check the TCRdb D call of TRBD2. The germline gives CDR1 DFQATT, CDR2 SNEGSKA (reference sequence). The CDR3 length is 16 residues. This CDR3 is CSALSPSSGTQETQYF.

This chain connects TRBV9 to TRBJ1-6. The CDR3 spans 14 residues. CDR1 is SGDLS, CDR2 YYNGEE, per germline. The CDR3 here is CASSSGTSSSPLHF.

Its frequency marks this clonotype as medium-sized. The chain uses TRBV20-1 and TRBJ2-7; TCRdb selects TRBD1, and the lack of DNA leaves this call unchecked. The CDR3 runs to 13 residues. Germline CDR1 is DFQATT and CDR2 is SNEGSKA (reference sequence). The CDR3 sequence: CSASGTEPYEQYF.

The gene calls are TRBV2 and TRBJ2-7. The germline gives CDR1 SNHLY, CDR2 FYNNEI. The CDR3 sequence is 14 residues long. The CDR3 reads CASSSSGSPYEQYF.

The genes are TRBV3-1 and TRBJ1-3. CDR3 size: 12 residues. Germline CDR1 and CDR2: LGHDT and YNNKEL (reference sequence). The CDR3 loop is CASSPSRNTIYF.

The rearrangement links TRBV11-2 to TRBJ1-5; TCRdb reports TRBD1, a call that lacks DNA to check it against. This CDR3 contains 15 residues. The germline CDR1 and CDR2 sequences are SGHAT and FQNNGV. The CDR3 here is CASSFGTGAVQPQHF.

The chain carries TRBV20-1 and TRBJ1-5. This CDR3 has 12 residues. The germline CDR1 and CDR2 sequences are DFQATT and SNEGSKA (reference sequence). The CDR3 spells CSASGLNQPQHF.

V is TRBV4-3 and J is TRBJ2-5; the TCRdb call, TRBD1, lacks DNA for checking. The CDR3 consists of 15 residues. Looked up from germline, CDR1 is LGHNA and CDR2 is YSLEER. The CDR3 loop reads CASSQDHRGQETQYF.

V gene TRBV2 combines with J gene TRBJ2-7; the D call of TRBD1 rests on TCRdb alone, since no DNA is present to check it. This CDR3 comprises 15 residues. Germline lookup yields CDR1 SNHLY and CDR2 FYNNEI. The CDR3 sequence: CASRKTGQSTYEQYF.

The rearrangement links TRBV29-1 to TRBJ2-7; TCRdb outputs TRBD1, but without DNA this stays unchecked. Looked up from germline, CDR1 is SQVTM and CDR2 is ANQGSEA. This CDR3 comprises 13 residues. The chain's CDR3 is CSAYRDRTYEQYF.

V and J are TRBV27 and TRBJ2-1; TCRdb returns TRBD1, unconfirmable since there is no DNA. Per the germline V gene, CDR1 is MNHEY and CDR2 is SMNVEV (reference sequence). The CDR3 sequence is 16 residues long. CDR3 region: CASSTGQAGSYNEQFF.

V gene TRBV7-9 combines with J gene TRBJ2-1; checking the TCRdb D call of TRBD2 is not possible without DNA. Germline V CDR1 and CDR2: SEHNR, FQNEAQ (reference sequence). There are 13 residues in the CDR3. The CDR3 sequence is CASSLNSGAKQFF.

This CDR3 is CASSRGGELFF. This chain uses TRBV6-2 or TRBV6-3 with TRBJ2-2. CDR1 and CDR2 (germline): MNHEY, SVGEGT. The CDR3 contains 11 residues.

The chain links TRBV28 to TRBJ2-1; the TCRdb D gene call, TRBD1, has no DNA to confirm it. CDR1 and CDR2 (germline): MDHEN, SYDVKM. There are 15 residues in the CDR3. CDR3 protein: CASSPPTVSYNEQFF.

The chain carries TRBV6-4 and TRBJ2-1; without DNA, the TCRdb call of TRBD2 cannot be checked. Germline V gene data show CDR1 as MRHNA and CDR2 as SNTAGT. The length of the CDR3 is 17 residues. The CDR3 is CASSEVPPGLALNEQFF.

This chain uses TRBV11-2 with TRBJ2-5; without DNA, the TCRdb call of TRBD1 cannot be checked. Germline CDR1 SGHAT, CDR2 FQNNGV. CDR3 size: 14 residues. CDR3 sequence reads: CASSPGWDGETQYF.